These 18 T cell receptor beta chains were all obtained from the same sample, sequenced in a study of CD8 T cells in Susac syndrome. Random hexamers were used to reverse transcribe 0.5 to 1 ug of RNA. TCRdb reanalysed the immunoSEQ multiplex PCR reads using MiXCR and keeps one entry per CDR3 protein. The sample records under 95,000 distinct CDR3 sequences, 95% being singletons. Sequencing used CD8+ T cells from PBMCs. These receptors were collected from a human donor with Susac syndrome.

The chain combines TRBV20-1 with TRBJ2-1, with a tentative D call TRBD2 (5 bases). In germline, CDR1 is DFQATT, CDR2 SNEGSKA (reference sequence). V was shortened by 1 base and J by 4 bases, with 14 bases between the two germline ends. The CDR3 has 15 residues. This CDR3 is CSARVASPLYNEQFF. For the CDR3, the DNA is TGCAGTGCTAGAGTCGCTAGCCCCCTATACAATGAGCAGTTCTTC.

This sequence joins TRBV6-6 and TRBJ2-5; D gene ambiguous. The V and J ends lost 0 bases and 3 bases respectively, with 8 bases between them. CDR3 length: 14 amino acids. CDR1 is MNHNY and CDR2 is SVGAGI in the germline V gene (reference sequence). DNA of the CDR3: TGTGCCAGCAGTTACTCCGGCAGAGAAGAGACCCAGTACTTC. This encodes CASSYSGREETQYF.

A single count supports this clonotype. The rearrangement uses TRBV18 and TRBJ2-7; no definite D call. This CDR3 region has 14 residues. Trimming left V 2 bases short and J 3 bases short, with 11 bases between. The germline V gene encodes CDR1 KGHSH and CDR2 LQKENI. CDR3 region: CASSPVVADYEQYF. The CDR3 nucleotides read TGTGCCAGCTCACCAGTGGTAGCAGACTACGAGCAGTACTTC.

The chain recombines TRBV30 with TRBJ2-1; TRBD2 aligns across 12 bases. CDR1 GTSNPN and CDR2 SVGIG come from the germline V gene (reference sequence). This CDR3 spans 15 amino acids. The trim removed 1 base at V and 3 bases at J, leaving 1 base unmatched. In DNA, the CDR3 is TGTGCCTGGAGTGAGGGACTAGCGGGCTACAATGAGCAGTTCTTC. As protein: CAWSEGLAGYNEQFF.

To note about this clonotype: Germline and junction disagree at one end, which may indicate a read error. The chain links TRBV12-3 or TRBV12-4 to TRBJ1-2, with TRBD1 as a possible D gene (5 bases). The CDR3 runs 12 residues. The CDR3: CASSFTRVLPRF. CDR3 DNA sequence: TGTGCCAGCAGTTTTACCAGGGTTTTGCCAAGATTC.

The chain uses TRBV19 and TRBJ2-1; D is uncertain. From germline, CDR1 is LNHDA and CDR2 SQIVND (reference sequence). This CDR3 has 14 amino acids. Trimming left V 3 bases short and J 5 bases short, with 11 bases between. The CDR3 protein is CASSIGPPNNEQFF. Here the CDR3 DNA reads TGTGCCAGTAGTATCGGGCCTCCTAACAATGAGCAGTTCTTC.

The chain joins TRBV20-1 to TRBJ2-7, with TRBD1 identical over 9 bases. Germline V gives CDR1 DFQATT, CDR2 SNEGSKA (reference sequence). This CDR3 is built from 15 residues. The ends lost 1 base at V and 5 bases at J; junction bases unmatched: 9. The CDR3 loop is CSARGDRAALHEQYF. DNA for the CDR3: TGCAGTGCTAGAGGGGACAGGGCCGCCCTACACGAGCAGTACTTC.

The chain joins TRBV19 to TRBJ2-2, with unresolved D. The CDR3 loop spans 13 amino acids. Germline V gene data show CDR1 as LNHDA and CDR2 as SQIVND (reference sequence). V dropped 6 bases and J dropped 7 bases, with 12 bases sitting between them. As DNA, the CDR3 is TGTGCCAGTAGGAACCCACCGGGCGGGGAGCTGTTTTTT. Its translation: CASRNPPGGELFF.

The genes are TRBV13 and TRBJ2-7; perhaps TRBD2 as D (6 bases). The V and J ends lost 5 bases and 3 bases respectively, with 14 bases between them. Germline loops: CDR1 PRHDT, CDR2 FYEKMQ (reference sequence). The CDR3 extends over 14 amino acids. This CDR3 reads CASSLERGGYEQYF. The DNA of the CDR3 is TGTGCCAGCAGCCTGGAGAGGGGAGGCTACGAGCAGTACTTC. Combining the CDR3 with reference TRBV13 and TRBJ2-7 gives the whole variable domain AAGVIQSPRHLIKEKRETATLKCYPIPRHDTVYWYQQGPGQDPQFLISFYEKMQSDKGSIPDRFSAQQFSDYHSELNMSSLELGDSALYFCASSLERGGYEQYFGPGTRLTVT.

The chain is built from TRBV30 and TRBJ2-7, with D possibly matching TRBD2 (6 bases). V was clipped by 3 bases and J by 3 bases, with 12 bases between them. This CDR3 region has 13 residues. Per the germline V gene, CDR1 is GTSNPN and CDR2 is SVGIG (reference sequence). This chain's CDR3 is CAWSWAGGYEQYF. The CDR3 DNA sequence: TGTGCCTGGAGCTGGGCCGGGGGCTACGAGCAGTACTTC.

The chain combines TRBV6-5 with TRBJ2-6; D gene uncertain. The germline gives CDR1 MNHEY, CDR2 SVGAGI. The V and J ends lost 3 bases and 0 bases respectively, with 6 bases between them. The length of the CDR3 is 15 residues. CDR3: CASSYLASGANVLTF. The CDR3 DNA reads TGTGCCAGCAGTTATCTTGCCTCTGGGGCCAACGTCCTGACTTTC.

The chain combines TRBV20-1 with TRBJ1-1, with D hard to call. Germline lookup yields CDR1 DFQATT and CDR2 SNEGSKA (reference sequence). The CDR3 contains 13 residues. V lost 5 bases to trimming and J lost 1 base, with 11 bases between them. The CDR3 DNA follows: TGCAGTGCTCGATGGGTCGGGAACACTGAAGCTTTCTTT. Its translation is CSARWVGNTEAFF.

The CDR3 sequence: CASSVGVDLNQPQHF. The CDR3 nucleotides read TGTGCCAGCAGCGTAGGGGTCGACCTCAATCAGCCCCAGCATTTT. The rearrangement links TRBV9 to TRBJ1-5, with D unclear. The CDR3 totals 15 residues. The ends were cut back, 0 bases at V and 3 bases at J, with 10 bases in the middle. The germline CDR1 and CDR2 sequences are SGDLS and YYNGEE.

The CDR3 sequence: CASSFSGSGTDTQYF. DNA for the CDR3: TGTGCCAGCAGCTTTAGCGGGAGCGGGACAGATACGCAGTATTTT. This chain links TRBV7-2 with TRBJ2-3; 9 bases fit TRBD2. Germline assignment: CDR1 SGHTA and CDR2 FQGNSA. Losses at the gene ends were 3 bases for V and 3 bases for J; bases not matched to a gene: 4. This CDR3 contains 15 residues.

The chain has TRBV28 and TRBJ2-7; a weak D match, TRBD2 (6 bases). Per germline, CDR1 MDHEN and CDR2 SYDVKM. The CDR3 extends over 15 amino acids. V lost 1 base and J lost 0, with 10 bases in between. CDR3 amino acids: CASSLLAGFSYEQYF. CDR3 in DNA: TGTGCCAGCAGTTTATTGGCGGGATTCTCCTACGAGCAGTACTTC.

This sequence joins TRBV5-1 and TRBJ2-5; D gene uncertain. This CDR3 is built from 12 residues. Deletions cut 1 base from V and 5 bases from J, with 6 bases between. The germline gives CDR1 SGHRS, CDR2 YFSETQ. The CDR3 DNA is TGCGCCAGCAGCTTGTCACTTGAGACCCAGTACTTC. Its translation is CASSLSLETQYF.

V usage is TRBV2 and J usage is TRBJ2-7; D not certain. The CDR3 has 15 residues. Germline V gives CDR1 SNHLY, CDR2 FYNNEI. V lost 1 base to trimming and J lost 0 bases, with 10 bases between them. The CDR3: CASSEDWASSYEQYF. CDR3 DNA sequence: TGTGCCAGCAGTGAAGATTGGGCCAGCTCCTACGAGCAGTACTTC.

This clonotype has only a few counts. V gene TRBV20-1 combines with J gene TRBJ1-1; the D gene is possibly TRBD1 (5 bases). Trimming removed 0 bases from V and 1 base from J, with 9 bases in between. The germline V gene has CDR1 DFQATT and CDR2 SNEGSKA (reference sequence). The CDR3 is 14 amino acids. CDR3 sequence: CSARDLTANTEAFF. Here the CDR3 DNA reads TGCAGTGCTAGAGATTTGACAGCGAACACTGAAGCTTTCTTT.